Listed below are T cell receptor beta chains from one sample, sequenced in a study of T-cell memory formation after mild COVID-19. TCRdb independently ran MiXCR on the 5' RACE reads; one entry per CDR3 protein. Altogether hundreds of thousands of distinct CDR3 sequences are present, around 27% being singletons, with the ten largest covering approximately 15%. Sequenced material: PBMCs or a T cell subset sorted from them (not recorded which). These TCRs come from an adult woman who had mild COVID-19 (a few samples of this study predate the infection). Cell type and time point are not known. CDR3s include the opening cysteine and the closing phenylalanine or tryptophan. The D gene is left open where the match is weak. Expanded clones get a size class; other rows say once, few or many, or leave the size out.

DNA,CDR3,size,J,D,V
TGTGCCAGCAGCAAACACAATCCGACAGGGACTTACAATGAGCAGTTCTTC,CASSKHNPTGTYNEQFF,NA,TRBJ2-1,NA,TRBV21-1
TGTGCCAGCAGCCAAGCGACAGCCCAAGCTTTCTTT,CASSQATAQAFF,NA,TRBJ1-1,NA,TRBV14
TGCAGTGCAATCCTTACAGGGGGCAGTGGCTATGGCTACACCTTC,CSAILTGGSGYGYTF,few,TRBJ1-2,TRBD1,TRBV20-1
TGTGCCAGCAGCCCTAAGACGGTGAATAGCAATCAGCCCCAGCATTTT,CASSPKTVNSNQPQHF,NA,TRBJ1-5,NA,TRBV7-8
TGCGCCAGCAGCTTTTCGTACAGACTGAACACTGAAGCTTTCTTT,CASSFSYRLNTEAFF,NA,TRBJ1-1,NA,TRBV5-1
TGTGCCAGCAGTTACGGGACAGGGGTTTCCCACGGAAACACCATATATTTT,CASSYGTGVSHGNTIYF,NA,TRBJ1-3,TRBD1,TRBV6-6
TGTGCCAGCAGTGTAGGGGGTCTGAACACTGAAGCTTTCTTT,CASSVGGLNTEAFF,NA,TRBJ1-1,NA,TRBV2
TGTGCCACCAGCAGGGACAGCGACTACGAGCAGTACTTC,CATSRDSDYEQYF,few,TRBJ2-7,TRBD1,TRBV24-1
TGTGCCAGCAGCCCAACCCCGACAGGGGGGCTCTTTGGCTACACCTTC,CASSPTPTGGLFGYTF,few,TRBJ1-2,TRBD1,TRBV7-2
TGTGCCAGCAGCTTAAGTCCAGGCGCTAACTATGGCTACACCTTC,CASSLSPGANYGYTF,NA,TRBJ1-2,NA,TRBV7-9
TGTGCCAGCAGTTACTCGAAGAAGCCTTCCTACGAGCAGTACTTC,CASSYSKKPSYEQYF,few,TRBJ2-7,NA,TRBV6-2/TRBV6-3
TGTGCCACCAGTGAGGGGACTAGCGGGAGTGAGACCCAGTACTTC,CATSEGTSGSETQYF,few,TRBJ2-5,TRBD2,TRBV24-1
TGTGCCAGCACTAGCGGGGGGGCCATCGTCGGGGAGCTGTTTTTT,CASTSGGAIVGELFF,NA,TRBJ2-2,TRBD2,TRBV5-5
TGTGCCAGCAGCCAAGAGGCAGGGGGCCACTATGGCTACACCTTC,CASSQEAGGHYGYTF,many,TRBJ1-2,TRBD1,TRBV4-2